The sequence of this TCR beta chain was determined in a study of blood T cell repertoires in COVID-19. Study context: Acute-phase and convalescent COVID-19 samples originated in the United States, Italy and Spain.

V was clipped by 2 bases and J by 0 bases; unmatched bases: 3. Germline V CDR1 and CDR2: MDHEN, SYDVKM. This CDR3 is 15 amino acids long. In the source study's methods: Quantification of nucleated cells was approximated via reference gene primer amplification. The method was immunoSEQ multiplex PCR; TCRdb's version includes in-frame clones alone and lacks a portion of them. D and trimming were read from the DNA, whereas the V and J calls and clone size are those reported in that table. This table holds around 130,000 clones, over 75% found once. Sequencing was carried out using peripheral blood. This chain joins TRBV28 and TRBJ2-5; 7 nucleotides align to TRBD1. The source of this sequence is a man aged 50-59 years with acute or convalescent COVID-19. The DNA for the CDR3 is TGTGCCAGCAGTTTAGGGGACAGAAACCAAGAGACCCAGTACTTC. As protein: CASSLGDRNQETQYF.